This entry lists 15 T cell receptor beta chains sequenced from one sample in a study of T-cell reconstitution after alpha-beta-depleted transplantation in children. Researchers prepared the TCRbeta library using unique molecular identifiers, the study reports. TCRdb reprocessed the PCR reads with MiXCR, giving one entry per CDR3 protein. The table lists 250,000 to 400,000 distinct CDR3 sequences, roughly 21% of them singletons. Specimen: PBMCs, mostly from graft donor cells, collected 180 days after TCRalphabeta/CD19-depleted stem cell transplant. The receptor source for this set is a male patient younger than 18 who had a stem cell transplant for acute lymphoblastic leukemia, so the T cells may come from the graft donor.

The gene calls are TRBV11-3 and TRBJ2-3; 11 nucleotides agree with TRBD2. The length of the CDR3 is 15 residues. Germline V gene data show CDR1 as SGHNT and CDR2 as YENEEA. Trimming took 5 bases from V and 4 from J; bases not matched to a gene: 5. In DNA, the CDR3 is TGTGCCAGCAGCGTGGGACTAGCGGTCGCAGATACGCAGTATTTT. It specifies CASSVGLAVADTQYF.

This clonotype was detected a few times. J is TRBJ2-7 and V is TRBV12-5, with 12 bases lining up with TRBD2. CDR1 is LGHNT and CDR2 is FRNRAP in the germline V gene. The CDR3 is 17 residues long. Trimming at V came to 4 bases and at J to 1 base, leaving 8 bases not matched to a gene. The CDR3 nucleotides read TGTGCTAGTGGTTCGCGACTAGCGGGAGTTCCGTCCTACGAGCAGTACTTC. It encodes CASGSRLAGVPSYEQYF.

The chain carries TRBV7-9 and TRBJ2-1; D is perhaps TRBD2 (6 bases). The CDR3 is made up of 17 amino acids. CDR1 is SEHNR, CDR2 FQNEAQ, per germline (reference sequence). V was shortened by 1 base and J by 1 base, with 14 bases between the two germline ends. The CDR3 nucleotides are TGTGCCAGCAGCTTAGTCCCGGGAGTCCTTTCCTACAATGAGCAGTTCTTC. Translation: CASSLVPGVLSYNEQFF.

The rearrangement links TRBV28 to TRBJ2-4; D not resolved. CDR3 length equals 14 residues. Trimming pared 7 bases from V and 0 bases from J, leaving 10 bases between. CDR1 is MDHEN and CDR2 is SYDVKM in the germline V gene. The CDR3 DNA reads as TGTGCCAGCAACACTTTTCTAGCCAAAAACATTCAGTACTTC. Translated, it gives CASNTFLAKNIQYF. The variable domain in full, with the rest retrieved from reference TRBV28 and TRBJ2-4, is DVKVTQSSRYLVKRTGEKVFLECVQDMDHENMFWYRQDPGLGLRLIYFSYDVKMKEKGDIPEGYSVSREKKERFSLILESASTNQTSMYLCASNTFLAKNIQYFGAGTRLSVL.

The chain recombines TRBV4-2 with TRBJ2-7; no reliable D call. There are 14 residues in the CDR3. The ends were cut back, 3 bases at V and 3 bases at J, with 12 bases in the middle. Germline V gene sequence: CDR1 LGHNA, CDR2 YNFKEQ. The chain's CDR3 is CASSQEPQSYEQYF. The CDR3 DNA sequence: TGTGCCAGCAGCCAGGAGCCTCAGAGCTACGAGCAGTACTTC.

This clonotype was counted only a few times. The V and J genes are TRBV7-2 and TRBJ2-3; 12 bases fit TRBD2. The CDR3 extends over 15 amino acids. V trimming: 2 bases; J trimming: 7 bases; junction bases outside the gene matches: 4. CDR1 and CDR2 (germline): SGHTA, FQGNSA. CDR3 sequence: CASSLQGLAGYTQYF. The CDR3 DNA is TGTGCCAGCAGCTTACAGGGACTAGCGGGTTATACGCAGTATTTT.

This clonotype was seen a handful of times. The chain combines TRBV7-9 with TRBJ2-1; 9 positions match TRBD1. This CDR3 spans 17 amino acids. Trimming at V came to 5 bases and at J to 5 bases, leaving 13 bases not matched to a gene. Germline CDR1 reads SEHNR; CDR2 reads FQNEAQ (reference sequence). The CDR3 is CASSNPGQGRRNNEQFF. CDR3 coding DNA: TGTGCCAGCAGCAACCCGGGACAGGGACGTAGAAACAATGAGCAGTTCTTC.

In its sample, this clonotype was seen a few times. The rearrangement links TRBV30 to TRBJ1-1, with D perhaps TRBD1 (5 bases). Trimming shortened V by 4 bases and J by 11 bases, and 8 bases separated the two germline ends. CDR1 is GTSNPN and CDR2 is SVGIG in the germline V gene (reference sequence). The CDR3 is 9 residues long. The CDR3 loop reads CAWKEGAFF. The CDR3 region has the DNA TGTGCCTGGAAGGAGGGGGCTTTCTTT.

This clonotype was seen ten or more times. The gene calls are TRBV10-1 and TRBJ2-7; TRBD1 agrees at 9 bases. This CDR3 is 15 amino acids long. Per the germline V gene, CDR1 is WNHNN and CDR2 is SYGVQD (reference sequence). The junction had 4 bases not matched to a gene; V was cut back by 3 bases and J by 1 base. This CDR3 reads CASSDRTGASYEQYF. The CDR3 bases are TGCGCCAGCAGTGATAGGACAGGGGCATCCTACGAGCAGTACTTC.

This clonotype was seen only a few times. The J gene is TRBJ2-1, the V gene TRBV7-7, with D possibly being TRBD1 or TRBD2 (5 bases each). This CDR3 region has 16 residues. Trimming removed 3 bases from V and 0 bases from J, with 12 bases in between. The germline gives CDR1 SSHAT, CDR2 FNYEAQ (reference sequence). DNA of the CDR3: TGTGCCAGCAGCTTCCCGGGACCCAGCTCCTACAATGAGCAGTTCTTC. Translating it yields CASSFPGPSSYNEQFF.

This clonotype was seen ten or more times. The chain recombines TRBV7-2 with TRBJ2-6; no reliable D call. The V and J ends lost 0 bases and 2 bases respectively, with 8 bases between them. The CDR3 runs 16 residues. Germline V lookup: CDR1 SGHTA, CDR2 FQGNSA. In DNA, the CDR3 is TGTGCCAGCAGCTTAGCCCAAGCAACTGGGGCCAACGTCCTGACTTTC. It yields the protein CASSLAQATGANVLTF.

CDR3 nucleotide sequence: TGTGCCAGCAGCCAAGTGACAGGGGCCAATGAGCAGTTCTTC. It encodes CASSQVTGANEQFF. V gene TRBV3-1 combines with J gene TRBJ2-1; 8 positions agree with TRBD1. J lost 6 bases, V lost 1 base, and 2 bases had no gene match. This CDR3 has 14 residues. CDR1 LGHDT and CDR2 YNNKEL come from the germline V gene (reference sequence).

This clonotype has just a few counts. The chain carries TRBV10-3 and TRBJ2-2; D is possibly TRBD1 (6 bases). The CDR3 extends over 17 amino acids. CDR1 is ENHRY and CDR2 is SYGVKD in the germline V gene. The V and J ends lost 3 bases and 0 bases respectively, with 14 bases between them. CDR3 DNA sequence: TGTGCCATCAGTGACCTCGCCAACAGGGCGAACACCGGGGAGCTGTTTTTT. Its translation: CAISDLANRANTGELFF.

This chain links TRBV4-1 with TRBJ1-4; D unresolved. The length of the CDR3 is 15 residues. Germline lookup yields CDR1 MGHRA and CDR2 YSYEKL. Trimming stripped 2 bases from V and 10 bases from J, with 17 bases between. The CDR3 reads CASSQIGRTVGKLFF. The CDR3 coding sequence is TGCGCCAGCAGCCAAATCGGACGTACAGTGGGAAAACTGTTTTTT.

A few counts support this clonotype. V gene TRBV9 combines with J gene TRBJ2-5; TRBD2 agrees at 14 bases. This CDR3 has 17 amino acids. V shed 0 bases, J shed 5 bases, and the junction held 6 bases outside the gene matches. Germline values: CDR1 SGDLS, CDR2 YYNGEE. CDR3 bases: TGTGCCAGCAGCGTAGGCGGGACTAGCGGGAGTAGTGAGACCCAGTACTTC. It encodes CASSVGGTSGSSETQYF.